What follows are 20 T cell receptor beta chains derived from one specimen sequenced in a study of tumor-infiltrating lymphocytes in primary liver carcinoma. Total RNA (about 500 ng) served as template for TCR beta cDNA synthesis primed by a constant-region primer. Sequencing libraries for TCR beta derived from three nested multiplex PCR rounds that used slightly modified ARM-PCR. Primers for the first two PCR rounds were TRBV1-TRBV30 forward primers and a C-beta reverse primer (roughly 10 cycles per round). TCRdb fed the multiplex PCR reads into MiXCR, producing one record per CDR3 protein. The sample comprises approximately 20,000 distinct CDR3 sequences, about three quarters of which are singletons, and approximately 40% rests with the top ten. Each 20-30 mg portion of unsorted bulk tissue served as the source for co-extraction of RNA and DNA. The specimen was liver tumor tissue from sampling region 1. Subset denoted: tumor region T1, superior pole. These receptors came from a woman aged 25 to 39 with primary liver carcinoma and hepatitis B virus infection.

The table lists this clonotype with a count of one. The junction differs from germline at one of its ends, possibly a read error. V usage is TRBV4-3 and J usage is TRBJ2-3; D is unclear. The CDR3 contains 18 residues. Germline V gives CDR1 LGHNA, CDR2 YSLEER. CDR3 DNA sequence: TGCGCCAACAGTCAGTCGGTCTGGCTGGGTGATCCCGATGATACACAGTATTTT. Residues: CANSQSVWLGDPDDTQYF.

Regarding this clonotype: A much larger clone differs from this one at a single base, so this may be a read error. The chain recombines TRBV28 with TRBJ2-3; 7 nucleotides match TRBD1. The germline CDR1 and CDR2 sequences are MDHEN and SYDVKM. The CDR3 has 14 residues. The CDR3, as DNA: TGTGCCAGCAGTTGGACAGGATTCACAGGTACGCAGTATTTT. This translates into CASSWTGFTGTQYF.

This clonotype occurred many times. CDR3 sequence: CASSYRVEYSNQPQHF. CDR3 sequence (DNA): TGTGCCAGCAGTTACCGAGTAGAGTATAGCAATCAGCCCCAGCATTTT. The chain recombines TRBV6-6 with TRBJ1-5; D is undetermined. V was pared by 2 bases and J by 0 bases, with 11 bases between. CDR1 is MNHNY, CDR2 SVGAGI, per germline (reference sequence). CDR3 length: 16 residues.

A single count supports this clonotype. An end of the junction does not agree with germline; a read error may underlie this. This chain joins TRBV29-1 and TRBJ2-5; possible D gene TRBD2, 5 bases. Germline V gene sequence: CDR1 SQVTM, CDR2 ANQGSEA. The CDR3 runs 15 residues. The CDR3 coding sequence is TGCAGCGTTGAAACCGGAATGGGAGTGAGTGAGACCCGGTACTTC. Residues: CSVETGMGVSETRYF. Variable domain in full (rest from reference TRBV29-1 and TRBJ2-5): SAVISQKPSRDICQRGTSLTIQCQVDSQVTMMFWYRQQPGQSLTLIATANQGSEATYESGFVIDKFPISRPNLTFSTLTVSNMSPEDSSIYLCSVETGMGVSETRYFGPGTRLLVL.

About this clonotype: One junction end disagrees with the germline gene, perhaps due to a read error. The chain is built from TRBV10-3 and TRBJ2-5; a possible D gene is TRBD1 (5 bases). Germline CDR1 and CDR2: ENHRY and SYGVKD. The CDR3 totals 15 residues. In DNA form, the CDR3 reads TGTGCCATCAGAGAGTCGGCTTCCAGACAGGAGACCCAGTACTTC. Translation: CAIRESASRQETQYF.

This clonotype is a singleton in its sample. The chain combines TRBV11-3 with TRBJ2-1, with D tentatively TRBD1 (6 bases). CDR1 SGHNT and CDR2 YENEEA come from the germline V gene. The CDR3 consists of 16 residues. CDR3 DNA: TGTACCAACAGTTCGACGGGACACGGCTTCTTGGATGAGCAGTTCTTC. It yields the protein CTNSSTGHGFLDEQFF. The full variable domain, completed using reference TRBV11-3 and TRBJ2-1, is EAGVVQSPRYKIIEKKQPVAFWCNPISGHNTLYWYLQNLGQGPELLIRYENEEAVDDSQLPKDRFSAERLKGVDSTLKIQPAELGDSAVYLCTNSSTGHGFLDEQFFGPGTRLTVL.

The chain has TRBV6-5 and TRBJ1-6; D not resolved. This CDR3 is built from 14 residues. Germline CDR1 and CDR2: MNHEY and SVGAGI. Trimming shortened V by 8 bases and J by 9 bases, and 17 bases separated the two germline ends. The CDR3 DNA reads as TGTGCCAGCGAAAGGAGTGCCCCCCTTTCACCCCTCCACTTT. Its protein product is CASERSAPLSPLHF.

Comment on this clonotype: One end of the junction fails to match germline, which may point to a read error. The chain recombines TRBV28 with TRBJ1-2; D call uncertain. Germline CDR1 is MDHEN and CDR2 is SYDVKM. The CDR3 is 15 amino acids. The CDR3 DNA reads TGTGGCAACAGTCCGATCCGGGATACTAACTATGGCTACACATTC. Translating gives CGNSPIRDTNYGYTF.

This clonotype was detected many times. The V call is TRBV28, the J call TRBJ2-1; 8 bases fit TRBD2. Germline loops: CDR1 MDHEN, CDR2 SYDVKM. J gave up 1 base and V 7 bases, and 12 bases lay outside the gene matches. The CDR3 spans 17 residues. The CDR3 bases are TGTGCCAGCACCTCAGCGGGAGACCAAAGGTCCTACAATGAGCAGTTCTTC. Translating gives CASTSAGDQRSYNEQFF.

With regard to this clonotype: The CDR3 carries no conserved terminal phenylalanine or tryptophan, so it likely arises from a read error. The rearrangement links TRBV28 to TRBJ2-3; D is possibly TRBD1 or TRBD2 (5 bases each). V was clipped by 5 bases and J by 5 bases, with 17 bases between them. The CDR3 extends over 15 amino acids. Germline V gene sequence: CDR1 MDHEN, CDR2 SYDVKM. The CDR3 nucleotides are TGTGCCAGCAGTCATCCCTCGGGACGGCAAGATACGCAGTATTAT. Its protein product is CASSHPSGRQDTQYY.

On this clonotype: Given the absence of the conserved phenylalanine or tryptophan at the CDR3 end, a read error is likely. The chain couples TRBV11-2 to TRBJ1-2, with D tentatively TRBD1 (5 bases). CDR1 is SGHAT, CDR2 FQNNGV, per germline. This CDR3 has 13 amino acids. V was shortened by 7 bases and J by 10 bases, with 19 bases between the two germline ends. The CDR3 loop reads CASTQRGGGDYTC. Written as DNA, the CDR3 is TGTGCCAGCACTCAGCGGGGGGGTGGAGACTACACCTGC.

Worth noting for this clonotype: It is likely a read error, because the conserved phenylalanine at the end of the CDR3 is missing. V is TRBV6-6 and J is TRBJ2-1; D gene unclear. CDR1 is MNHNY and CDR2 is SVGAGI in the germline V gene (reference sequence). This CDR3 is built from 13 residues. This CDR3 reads CSSSGMGYNEQFL. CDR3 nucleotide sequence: TGTTCCAGCAGTGGCATGGGCTACAATGAGCAGTTCCTC.

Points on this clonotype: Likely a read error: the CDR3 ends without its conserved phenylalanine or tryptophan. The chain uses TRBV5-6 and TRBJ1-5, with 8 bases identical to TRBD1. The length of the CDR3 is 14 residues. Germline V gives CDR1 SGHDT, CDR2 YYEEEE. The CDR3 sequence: CANSTGGSNQPQHL. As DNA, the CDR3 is TGTGCCAACAGCACAGGGGGTAGCAATCAGCCCCAGCATCTT.

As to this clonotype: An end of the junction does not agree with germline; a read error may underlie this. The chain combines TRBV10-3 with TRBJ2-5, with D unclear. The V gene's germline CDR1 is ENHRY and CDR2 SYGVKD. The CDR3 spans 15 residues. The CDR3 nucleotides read TGTGCCTTCAGTGAGCCGGCTACCAGACATGAGACCCAGTACTTC. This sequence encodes CAFSEPATRHETQYF.

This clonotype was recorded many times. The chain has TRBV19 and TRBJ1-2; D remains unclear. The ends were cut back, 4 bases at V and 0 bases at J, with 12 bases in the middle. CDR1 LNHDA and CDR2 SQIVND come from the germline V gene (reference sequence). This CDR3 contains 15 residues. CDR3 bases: TGTGCCAGTAGTAGGACGGCTCAAGCTAACTATGGCTACACCTTC. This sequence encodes CASSRTAQANYGYTF.

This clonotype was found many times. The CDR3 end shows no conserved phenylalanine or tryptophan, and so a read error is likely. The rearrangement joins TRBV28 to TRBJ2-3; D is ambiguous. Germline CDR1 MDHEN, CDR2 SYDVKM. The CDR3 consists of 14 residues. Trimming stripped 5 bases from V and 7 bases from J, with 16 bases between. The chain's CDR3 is CASSPPPDPYTQYL. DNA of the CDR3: TGTGCCAGCAGTCCCCCGCCGGACCCGTATACGCAGTATCTT.

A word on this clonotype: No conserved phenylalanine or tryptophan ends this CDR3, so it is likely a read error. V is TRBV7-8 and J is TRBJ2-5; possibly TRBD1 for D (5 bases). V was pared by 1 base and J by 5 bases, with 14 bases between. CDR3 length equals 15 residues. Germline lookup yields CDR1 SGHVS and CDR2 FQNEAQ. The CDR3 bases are TGTGCCAGCAGCTTAGAAGGGGCCGATAGCGAGACCCAGTACTAC. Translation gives CASSLEGADSETQYY.

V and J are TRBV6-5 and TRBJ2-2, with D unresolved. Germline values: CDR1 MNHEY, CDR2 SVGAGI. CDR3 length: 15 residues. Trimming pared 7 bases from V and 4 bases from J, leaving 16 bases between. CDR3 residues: CASNPQTGFTGELFF. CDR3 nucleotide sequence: TGTGCCAGCAATCCGCAGACGGGTTTCACCGGGGAGCTGTTTTTT.

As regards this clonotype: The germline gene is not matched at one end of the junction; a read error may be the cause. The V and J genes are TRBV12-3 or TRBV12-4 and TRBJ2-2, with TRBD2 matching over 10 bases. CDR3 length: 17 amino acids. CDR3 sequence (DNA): TGTGCAAGCAGTCCTCTAGCGGGAGCGGTGGGAACCGGGGAGCTGTTTTTT. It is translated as CASSPLAGAVGTGELFF.

Written as DNA, the CDR3 is TGTGCCAGCAGCTTCCCGGACAGGTTTATGAACACTCGAGCTTTCTTT. This codes for CASSFPDRFMNTRAFF. V usage is TRBV11-3 and J usage is TRBJ1-1; TRBD1 agrees at 7 bases. The CDR3 length is 16 residues. The germline V gene encodes CDR1 SGHNT and CDR2 YENEEA. Unmatched junction bases numbered 17, after V lost 3 bases and J lost 10 bases.